The clone carrying this T cell receptor (beta chain) was observed once. The target antigen is unknown. The data are from a study of T cell repertoires in ileal Crohn's disease. Across the whole study: Thiopurines (around 10) or anti-TNF agents (approximately 19) were given postoperatively to about half. Study observations and caveats: Every patient over 26.8% clonality showed endoscopic recurrence.

Germline lookup yields CDR1 SGHVS and CDR2 FQNEAQ. The CDR3 runs to 15 residues. The V gene end was trimmed by 1 base and the J gene end by 3 bases; junction bases not matched to a gene: 5. Approximately 500 nanograms of biopsy DNA per sample underwent TCRB immunosequencing. Some clones are missing from TCRdb's copy, which holds only in-frame ones; the method was immunoSEQ multiplex PCR. Of approximately 27,000 clones in the sample, around 80% were seen once. The sequenced sample was ileal tissue. The genes are TRBV7-8 and TRBJ2-7; 8 bases match TRBD2. The sequence came from an adult with Crohn's disease. CDR3 amino acids: CASSLDRGGDYEQYF. Written as DNA, the CDR3 is TGTGCCAGCAGCTTAGACCGGGGGGGCGACTACGAGCAGTACTTC.